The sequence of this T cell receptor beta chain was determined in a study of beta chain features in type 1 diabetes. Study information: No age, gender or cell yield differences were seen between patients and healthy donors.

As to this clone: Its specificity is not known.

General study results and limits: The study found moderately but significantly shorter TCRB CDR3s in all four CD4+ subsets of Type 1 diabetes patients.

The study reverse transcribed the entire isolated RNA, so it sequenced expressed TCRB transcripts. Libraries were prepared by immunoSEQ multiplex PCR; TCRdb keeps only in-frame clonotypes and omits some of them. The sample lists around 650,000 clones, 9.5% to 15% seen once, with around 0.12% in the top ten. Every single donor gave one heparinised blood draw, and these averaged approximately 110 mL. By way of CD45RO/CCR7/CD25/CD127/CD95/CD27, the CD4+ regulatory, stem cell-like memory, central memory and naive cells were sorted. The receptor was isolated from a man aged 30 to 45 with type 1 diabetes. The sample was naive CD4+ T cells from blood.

CDR3 coding DNA: TGTGCCAGCAAATGGGAGCAGGGGGCGGATACGCAGTATTTT. Translation: CASKWEQGADTQYF. The chain joins TRBV2 to TRBJ2-3; 8 bases line up with TRBD1. In germline, CDR1 is SNHLY, CDR2 FYNNEI. The J segment lost 6 bases and the V segment lost 7 bases, leaving 9 bases of the junction unmatched. The CDR3 sequence is 14 residues long.